The 9 T cell receptor beta chains listed next were all sequenced from one sample in a study of T cell responses to AZD1222 COVID-19 vaccine. The method was immunoSEQ multiplex PCR; TCRdb's version includes in-frame clones alone and lacks a portion of them. The profile covers roughly 260,000 clones, with approximately 93% appearing a single time and roughly 0.51% taken by the ten largest. The sample here was peripheral blood, taken on day 0 of AZD1222 vaccination. These receptors came from an adult in good health.

J is TRBJ1-2 and V is TRBV19, with D perhaps matching TRBD1 (6 bases). Germline V CDR1 and CDR2: LNHDA, SQIVND (reference sequence). V gave up 2 bases and J gave up 2 bases, with 12 bases separating them. The CDR3 is 15 amino acids. Written as DNA, the CDR3 is TGTGCCAGTAGTATAAACAGGGTAGCGAACTATGGCTACACCTTC. Protein sequence: CASSINRVANYGYTF.

V gene TRBV11-2 combines with J gene TRBJ2-7; 14 positions agree with TRBD2. The CDR3 extends over 18 amino acids. Unmatched junction bases numbered 6, after V lost 2 bases and J lost 0 bases. CDR1 and CDR2 from the germline V gene are SGHAT and FQNNGV. The CDR3 DNA reads TGTGCCAGCAGCTTACTGGGGACTAGCGGGGGCTTCTCCTACGAGCAGTACTTC. Encoded protein: CASSLLGTSGGFSYEQYF.

The rearrangement joins TRBV2 to TRBJ2-3; D not resolved. CDR1 and CDR2 from the germline V gene are SNHLY and FYNNEI. Trimming shortened V by 0 bases and J by 4 bases, and 11 bases separated the two germline ends. The CDR3 is 15 amino acids. Here the CDR3 DNA reads TGTGCCAGCAGTGAAGCCATGGGCATCCCAGATACGCAGTATTTT. This codes for CASSEAMGIPDTQYF. The full variable domain, with the rest looked up from reference TRBV2 and TRBJ2-3, is EPEVTQTPSHQVTQMGQEVILRCVPISNHLYFYWYRQILGQKVEFLVSFYNNEISEKSEIFDDQFSVERPDGSNFTLKIRSTKLEDSAMYFCASSEAMGIPDTQYFGPGTRLTVL.

The genes are TRBV7-9 and TRBJ1-4, with D tentatively TRBD1 (5 bases). The CDR3 runs 14 residues. The V gene lost 5 bases and the J gene lost 7 bases, with 14 bases spanning the gap. CDR1 and CDR2 from the germline V gene are SEHNR and FQNEAQ (reference sequence). DNA for the CDR3: TGTGCCAGCAGCCATTCGGAGGGACCTGAAAAACTGTTTTTT. Translated, it gives CASSHSEGPEKLFF.

This chain joins TRBV7-2 and TRBJ2-7; maybe TRBD2 (6 bases). Germline CDR1 and CDR2: SGHTA and FQGNSA. This CDR3 is built from 13 residues. Trimming left V 10 bases short and J 2 bases short, with 15 bases between. Here the CDR3 reads CAISPGAAYEQYF. In nucleotides, the CDR3 is TGTGCCATCTCACCGGGAGCCGCCTACGAGCAGTACTTC.

This chain joins TRBV19 and TRBJ2-2; D remains ambiguous. CDR3 length equals 15 residues. CDR1 and CDR2 from the germline V gene are LNHDA and SQIVND (reference sequence). Between the trimmed V and J ends, which lost 1 base and 6 bases, there was a span of 12 bases. The CDR3 sequence: CASSIVGSVSGELFF. The DNA of the CDR3 is TGTGCCAGTAGTATAGTTGGCAGTGTGTCCGGGGAGCTGTTTTTT.

The chain joins TRBV30 to TRBJ2-7; a weak D match, TRBD1 (6 bases). Germline V CDR1 and CDR2: GTSNPN, SVGIG (reference sequence). The V and J ends lost 0 bases and 2 bases respectively, with 14 bases between them. This CDR3 spans 15 amino acids. The CDR3 region is CAWSVRQVLTYEQYF. For the CDR3, the DNA is TGTGCCTGGAGTGTACGACAGGTCTTAACCTACGAGCAGTACTTC.

DNA of the CDR3: TGTGCCAGCAGCGCGTCTTATAGCAATCAGCCCCAGCATTTT. This encodes CASSASYSNQPQHF. The chain links TRBV2 to TRBJ1-5; D is uncertain. Trimming stripped 6 bases from V and 0 bases from J, with 9 bases between. Germline CDR1 is SNHLY and CDR2 is FYNNEI. The CDR3 is made up of 14 amino acids.

In the case of this clone: Other DNA sequences from this sample encode an identical CDR3 as well. V usage is TRBV2 and J usage is TRBJ1-6; 10 bases align to TRBD1. Germline trimming cut 6 bases from V and 7 bases from J; bases unmatched to any gene: 3. The CDR3 has 14 amino acids. Germline values: CDR1 SNHLY, CDR2 FYNNEI. The CDR3: CASRGDRGNSPLHF. The CDR3 nucleotides read TGTGCCAGCAGGGGGGACAGGGGCAATTCACCCCTCCACTTT.